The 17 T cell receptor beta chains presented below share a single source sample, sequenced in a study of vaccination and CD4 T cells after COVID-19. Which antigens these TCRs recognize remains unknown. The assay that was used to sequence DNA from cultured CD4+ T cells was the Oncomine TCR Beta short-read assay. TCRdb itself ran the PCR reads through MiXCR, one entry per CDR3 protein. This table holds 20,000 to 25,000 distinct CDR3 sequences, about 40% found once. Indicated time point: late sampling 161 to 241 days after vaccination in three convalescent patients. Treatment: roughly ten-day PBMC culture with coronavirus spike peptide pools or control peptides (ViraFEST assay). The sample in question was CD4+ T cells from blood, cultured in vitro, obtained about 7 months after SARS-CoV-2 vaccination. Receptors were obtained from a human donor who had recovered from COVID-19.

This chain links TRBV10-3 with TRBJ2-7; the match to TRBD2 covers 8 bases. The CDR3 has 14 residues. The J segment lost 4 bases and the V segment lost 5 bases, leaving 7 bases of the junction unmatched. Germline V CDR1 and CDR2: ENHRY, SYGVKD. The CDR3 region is CAISRAGEGYEQYF. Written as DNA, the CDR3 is TGTGCCATCAGTCGAGCGGGAGAGGGTTACGAGCAGTACTTC.

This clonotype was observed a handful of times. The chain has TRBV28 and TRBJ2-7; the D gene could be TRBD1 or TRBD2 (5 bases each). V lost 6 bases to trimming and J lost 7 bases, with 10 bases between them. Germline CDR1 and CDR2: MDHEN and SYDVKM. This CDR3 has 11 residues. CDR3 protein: CASRGTLEQYF. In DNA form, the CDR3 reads TGTGCCAGCAGGGGGACCCTGGAGCAGTACTTC.

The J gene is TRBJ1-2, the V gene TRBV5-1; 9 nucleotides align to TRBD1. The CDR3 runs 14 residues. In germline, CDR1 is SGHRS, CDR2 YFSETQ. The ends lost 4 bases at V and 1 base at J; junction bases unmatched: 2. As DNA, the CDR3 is TGCGCCAGCAGCCCGACAGGGGGTAACTATGGCTACACCTTC. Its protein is CASSPTGGNYGYTF.

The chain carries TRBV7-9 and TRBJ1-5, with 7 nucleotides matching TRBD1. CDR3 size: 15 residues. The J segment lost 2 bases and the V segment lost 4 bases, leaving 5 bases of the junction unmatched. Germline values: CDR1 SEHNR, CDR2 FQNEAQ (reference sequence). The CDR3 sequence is CASSSTGSGNQPQHF. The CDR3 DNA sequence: TGTGCCAGCAGCTCGACAGGGTCGGGCAATCAGCCCCAGCATTTT.

The CDR3 spells CASSLARSLAGAYQETQYF. CDR3 sequence (DNA): TGTGCCAGCAGCTTAGCTAGAAGTTTAGCGGGGGCGTACCAAGAGACCCAGTACTTC. The V call is TRBV7-2, the J call TRBJ2-5; TRBD2 agrees at 9 bases. V lost 0 bases and J lost 0; bases outside the gene matches: 11. The germline gives CDR1 SGHTA, CDR2 FQGNSA. The CDR3 extends over 19 amino acids.

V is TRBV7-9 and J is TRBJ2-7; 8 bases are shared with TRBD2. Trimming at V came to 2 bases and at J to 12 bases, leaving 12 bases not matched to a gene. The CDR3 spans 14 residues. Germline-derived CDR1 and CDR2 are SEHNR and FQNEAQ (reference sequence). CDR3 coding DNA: TGTGCCAGCAGCTTACCGGGGGGAGCGGGAGTTCTGTACTTC. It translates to CASSLPGGAGVLYF.

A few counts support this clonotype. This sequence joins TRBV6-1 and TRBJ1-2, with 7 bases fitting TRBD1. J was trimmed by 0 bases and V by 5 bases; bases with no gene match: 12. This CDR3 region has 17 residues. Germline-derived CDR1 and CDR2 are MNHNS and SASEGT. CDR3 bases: TGTGCCAGCAGTAGACAGGGAGTGGTAATAGCTAACTATGGCTACACCTTC. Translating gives CASSRQGVVIANYGYTF.

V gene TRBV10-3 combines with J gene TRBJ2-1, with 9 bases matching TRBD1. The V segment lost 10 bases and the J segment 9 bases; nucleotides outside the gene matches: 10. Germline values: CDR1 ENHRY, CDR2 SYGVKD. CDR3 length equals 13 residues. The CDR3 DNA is TGTGCCAAAAGCCCGGGACAGGGTAGTGAGCAGTTCTTC. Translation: CAKSPGQGSEQFF.

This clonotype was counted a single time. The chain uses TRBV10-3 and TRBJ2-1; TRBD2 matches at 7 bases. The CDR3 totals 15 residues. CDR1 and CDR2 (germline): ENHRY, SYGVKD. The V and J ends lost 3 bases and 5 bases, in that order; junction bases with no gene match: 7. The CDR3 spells CAISEWSSGDNEQFF. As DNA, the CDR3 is TGTGCCATCAGTGAATGGTCTAGCGGAGACAATGAGCAGTTCTTC.

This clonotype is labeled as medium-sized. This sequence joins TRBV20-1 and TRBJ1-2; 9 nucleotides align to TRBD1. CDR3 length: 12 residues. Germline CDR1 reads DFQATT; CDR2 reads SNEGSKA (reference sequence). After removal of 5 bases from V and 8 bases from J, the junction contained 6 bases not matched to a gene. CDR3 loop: CSAPGQGWGYTF. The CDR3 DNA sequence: TGCAGTGCTCCGGGACAGGGCTGGGGCTACACCTTC.

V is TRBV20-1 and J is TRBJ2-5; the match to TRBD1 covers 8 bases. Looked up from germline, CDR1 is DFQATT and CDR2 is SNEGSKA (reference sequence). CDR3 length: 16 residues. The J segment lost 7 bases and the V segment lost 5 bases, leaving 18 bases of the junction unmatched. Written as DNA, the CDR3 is TGCAGTGCTCCTGACACTGGACAGGGTGACGTGGGGACCCAGTACTTC. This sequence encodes CSAPDTGQGDVGTQYF.

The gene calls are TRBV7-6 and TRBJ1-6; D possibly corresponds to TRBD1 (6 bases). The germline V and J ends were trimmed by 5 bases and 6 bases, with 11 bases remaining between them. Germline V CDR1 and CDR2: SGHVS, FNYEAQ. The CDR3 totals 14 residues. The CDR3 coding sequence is TGTGCCAGCAGCCAACGGGGGCCTAATTCACCCCTCCACTTT. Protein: CASSQRGPNSPLHF.

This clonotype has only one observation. The DNA of the CDR3 is TGTGCCAGCAGCTTTAGCAGTCCCAGCACAGATACGCAGTATTTT. Translated, it gives CASSFSSPSTDTQYF. The rearrangement links TRBV11-1 to TRBJ2-3, with D unclear. The CDR3 totals 15 residues. Trimming stripped 3 bases from V and 0 bases from J, with 10 bases between. Germline loops: CDR1 SGHAT, CDR2 FQDESV (reference sequence).

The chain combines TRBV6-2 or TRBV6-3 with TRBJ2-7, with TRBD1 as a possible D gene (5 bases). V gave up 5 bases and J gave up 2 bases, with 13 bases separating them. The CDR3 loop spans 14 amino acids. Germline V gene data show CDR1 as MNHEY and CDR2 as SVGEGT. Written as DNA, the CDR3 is TGTGCCAGCAGTATACACAGGCCTACCTACGAGCAGTACTTC. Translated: CASSIHRPTYEQYF.

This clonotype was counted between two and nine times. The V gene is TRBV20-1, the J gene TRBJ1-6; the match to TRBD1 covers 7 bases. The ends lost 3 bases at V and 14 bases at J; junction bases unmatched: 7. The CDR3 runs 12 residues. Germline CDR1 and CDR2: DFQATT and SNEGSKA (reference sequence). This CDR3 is CSASSQGTALHF. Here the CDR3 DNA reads TGCAGTGCTAGCAGTCAGGGGACAGCCCTCCACTTT.

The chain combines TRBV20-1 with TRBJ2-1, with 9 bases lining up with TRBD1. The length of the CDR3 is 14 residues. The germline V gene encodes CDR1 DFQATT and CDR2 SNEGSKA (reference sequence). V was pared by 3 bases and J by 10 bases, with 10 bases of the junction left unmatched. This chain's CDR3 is CSASERTGEWEQFF. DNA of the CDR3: TGCAGTGCTAGTGAACGGACAGGGGAATGGGAGCAGTTCTTC.

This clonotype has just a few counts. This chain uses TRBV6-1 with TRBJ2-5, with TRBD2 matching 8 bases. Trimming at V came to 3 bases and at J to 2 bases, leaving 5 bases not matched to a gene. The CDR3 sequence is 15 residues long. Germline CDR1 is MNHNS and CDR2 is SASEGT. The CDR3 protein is CASSEEAGGQETQYF. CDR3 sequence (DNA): TGTGCCAGCAGTGAGGAGGCGGGGGGACAAGAGACCCAGTACTTC.